One and the same sample provided the 22 T cell receptor beta chains below, sequenced in a study of blood T cell repertoires in COVID-19. Method: immunoSEQ multiplex PCR; TCRdb's copy keeps in-frame clones and lacks some. Of under 200,000 clones detected, 85% to 95% appear once; the ten largest clones hold around 0.53%. Sequencing used peripheral blood. Receptors originate from a man between 50 and 59 years old with acute or convalescent COVID-19.

This rearrangement joins TRBV18 to TRBJ2-7; 14 bases agree with TRBD2. The germline CDR1 and CDR2 sequences are KGHSH and LQKENI. V shed 4 bases, J shed 7 bases, and the junction held 9 bases outside the gene matches. This CDR3 contains 16 residues. The CDR3 sequence: CASSLGTSGSTREQYF. The CDR3 nucleotides are TGTGCCAGCTCACTTGGGACTAGCGGGAGTACGCGAGAGCAGTACTTC.

The chain has TRBV28 and TRBJ1-5; D may be TRBD1 (6 bases). The CDR3 consists of 14 residues. Germline lookup yields CDR1 MDHEN and CDR2 SYDVKM. V was clipped by 5 bases and J by 6 bases, with 14 bases between them. The CDR3 protein is CASSNTGWSQPQHF. Here the CDR3 DNA reads TGTGCCAGCAGTAACACAGGGTGGTCTCAGCCCCAGCATTTT.

This chain uses TRBV5-1 with TRBJ2-2, with D tentatively TRBD2 (5 bases). Trimming removed 0 bases at V and 0 bases at J, with 15 bases between. The CDR3 loop spans 18 amino acids. CDR1 and CDR2 (germline): SGHRS, YFSETQ. As DNA, the CDR3 is TGCGCCAGCAGCTTGGAAGGATGGGGAGACGCGAACACCGGGGAGCTGTTTTTT. It translates to CASSLEGWGDANTGELFF.

The chain couples TRBV12-1 to TRBJ1-2; TRBD1 is taken as the D call from the table, unchecked against the DNA. TRBV12-1 corresponds to a pseudogene. The CDR3 sequence is 17 residues long. DNA of the CDR3: TGTGCCAGCAGCTCGCCTGGCCAACAGGGGACCTCCGATGGCTACACCTTC. Its protein is CASSSPGQQGTSDGYTF.

The gene calls are TRBV7-9 and TRBJ1-1; maybe TRBD1 (5 bases). Germline CDR1 and CDR2: SEHNR and FQNEAQ (reference sequence). Trimming took 1 base from V and 0 from J, leaving 15 bases between them. The CDR3 sequence is 17 residues long. This chain's CDR3 is CASSLGPGRRVNTEAFF. The CDR3 DNA is TGTGCCAGCAGCTTAGGCCCAGGGCGTCGGGTGAACACTGAAGCTTTCTTT.

The genes are TRBV4-2 and TRBJ1-1; D might be TRBD1 (5 bases). The CDR3 is 15 amino acids. CDR1 and CDR2 (germline): LGHNA, YNFKEQ. V dropped 0 bases and J dropped 6 bases, with 14 bases sitting between them. CDR3 protein: CASSQEEGALAEAFF. CDR3 DNA: TGTGCCAGCAGCCAAGAGGAAGGGGCGTTAGCTGAAGCTTTCTTT.

J is TRBJ2-1 and V is TRBV28, with 12 nucleotides matching TRBD2. CDR3 length equals 16 residues. Losses at the gene ends were 2 bases for V and 6 bases for J; bases not matched to a gene: 5. Germline V lookup: CDR1 MDHEN, CDR2 SYDVKM. CDR3 loop: CASSLTASGGANEQFF. The CDR3 DNA is TGTGCCAGCAGTTTAACGGCTAGCGGGGGGGCCAATGAGCAGTTCTTC.

The genes are TRBV2 and TRBJ2-5; 7 bases line up with TRBD1. This CDR3 is 15 amino acids long. In germline, CDR1 is SNHLY, CDR2 FYNNEI. Trimming at V came to 4 bases and at J to 5 bases, leaving 10 bases not matched to a gene. For the CDR3, the DNA is TGTGCCAGCAGTGCTCGACAGGGCACACGGGAGACCCAGTACTTC. Its protein is CASSARQGTRETQYF.

The CDR3 sequence is CASSGGQGFYGYTF. The DNA for the CDR3 is TGCGCCAGCAGCGGGGGACAGGGATTTTATGGCTACACCTTC. The V gene is TRBV5-1, the J gene TRBJ1-2, with 9 nucleotides matching TRBD1. This CDR3 has 14 residues. CDR1 and CDR2 from the germline V gene are SGHRS and YFSETQ. With V trimmed by 4 bases and J by 5 bases, 6 bases remained unmatched.

Comment on this clone: A read error may account for a junction end that differs from germline. The chain carries TRBV2 and TRBJ1-6, with D perhaps TRBD1 (5 bases). Germline CDR1 reads SNHLY; CDR2 reads FYNNEI. The CDR3 runs 15 residues. The CDR3 region has the DNA TGTGCCAGCAGTGGGGGCCCCTCCAATAATTCACCCCTCCACTTT. Its translation: CASSGGPSNNSPLHF.

The V and J genes are TRBV7-3 and TRBJ2-1, with D unclear. Per the germline V gene, CDR1 is SGHTA and CDR2 is FQGTGA. V was cut by 2 bases and J by 0 bases, with 8 bases left in between. The CDR3 spans 15 residues. CDR3 protein: CASSLLLSSYNEQFF. The DNA of the CDR3 is TGTGCCAGCAGCTTACTCTTGAGCTCCTACAATGAGCAGTTCTTC.

The DNA for the CDR3 is TGTGCCAGCAGCTACAGGAACCTGAACACTGAAGCTTTCTTT. Its protein is CASSYRNLNTEAFF. V and J are TRBV5-5 and TRBJ1-1; possibly TRBD1 for D (5 bases). Germline V lookup: CDR1 SGHKS, CDR2 YYEKEE (reference sequence). V shed 3 bases and J shed 0 bases, with 9 bases lying between them. This CDR3 has 14 residues. Together with reference TRBV5-5 and TRBJ1-1, the CDR3 gives the full variable domain: DAGVTQSPTHLIKTRGQQVTLRCSPISGHKSVSWYQQVLGQGPQFIFQYYEKEERGRGNFPDRFSARQFPNYSSELNVNALLLGDSALYLCASSYRNLNTEAFFGQGTRLTVV.

The chain uses TRBV27 and TRBJ2-2; the match to TRBD1 covers 7 bases. The germline gives CDR1 MNHEY, CDR2 SMNVEV (reference sequence). V gave up 3 bases and J gave up 4 bases; unmatched junction bases: 2. This CDR3 has 14 residues. DNA for the CDR3: TGTGCCAGCAGTTTCCACAGGGGCACCGGGGAGCTGTTTTTT. Protein product: CASSFHRGTGELFF.

The V gene is TRBV14, the J gene TRBJ2-2; tentatively, D is TRBD1 (6 bases). V was clipped by 1 base and J by 7 bases, with 13 bases between them. The CDR3 spans 15 residues. CDR1 and CDR2 (germline): SGHDN, FVKESK. In DNA, the CDR3 is TGTGCCAGCAGCCAAGTGAGACAGGCTCGCGGGGAGCTGTTTTTT. Protein: CASSQVRQARGELFF.

V and J are TRBV10-3 and TRBJ2-1; the match to TRBD2 covers 9 bases. After removal of 3 bases from V and 3 bases from J, the junction contained 6 bases not matched to a gene. Germline CDR1 reads ENHRY; CDR2 reads SYGVKD. The CDR3 runs 16 residues. In nucleotides, the CDR3 is TGTGCCATCAGTGATGGCGGGGGGGCAAACTACAATGAGCAGTTCTTC. It is translated as CAISDGGGANYNEQFF.

Concerning this clone itself: Other DNA variants within this sample encode the same CDR3. The V and J genes are TRBV9 and TRBJ2-1; the match to TRBD2 covers 7 bases. Per germline, CDR1 SGDLS and CDR2 YYNGEE. The CDR3 is 14 amino acids. The V and J ends lost 2 bases and 4 bases, in that order; junction bases with no gene match: 3. CDR3 bases: TGTGCCAGCAGCGTGGGCGGGGGTTACAATGAGCAGTTCTTC. This gives the protein CASSVGGGYNEQFF.

J is TRBJ2-1 and V is TRBV6-5, with D maybe TRBD1 (6 bases). From germline, CDR1 is MNHEY and CDR2 SVGAGI. Trimming removed 4 bases from V and 2 bases from J, with 12 bases in between. This CDR3 contains 15 residues. For the CDR3, the DNA is TGTGCCAGCAGTTCTCAGGGGCCCGCCTACAATGAGCAGTTCTTC. Residues: CASSSQGPAYNEQFF.

The chain is built from TRBV24-1 and TRBJ2-1; 7 bases are shared with TRBD2. V was clipped by 4 bases and J by 7 bases; unmatched bases: 9. The germline V gene has CDR1 KGHDR and CDR2 SFDVKD. This CDR3 region has 15 residues. The CDR3 DNA sequence: TGTGCCACCAGTGACCAGCGGGAAGGAAGGAATGAGCAGTTCTTC. It specifies CATSDQREGRNEQFF.

The chain is built from TRBV23-1 and TRBJ2-5; D not certain. TRBV23-1 counts as an open reading frame of uncertain function. V was trimmed by 8 bases and J by 3 bases, leaving 16 bases between them. CDR3 length: 14 residues. The DNA of the CDR3 is TGCGCCAGCGAGCTGGGCTTGAAAGAAGAGACCCAGTACTTC. Protein: CASELGLKEETQYF.

J is TRBJ1-2 and V is TRBV30; 8 nucleotides line up with TRBD1. The CDR3 length is 12 residues. CDR1 is GTSNPN and CDR2 is SVGIG in the germline V gene (reference sequence). J gave up 8 bases and V 2 bases, and 4 bases lay outside the gene matches. The CDR3 DNA is TGTGCCTGGAGTCCGACAGGGGAGGGCTACACCTTC. This sequence encodes CAWSPTGEGYTF.

The V and J genes are TRBV27 and TRBJ1-1; no clear D. The CDR3 consists of 15 residues. Trimming left V 4 bases short and J 1 base short, with 13 bases between. Germline V lookup: CDR1 MNHEY, CDR2 SMNVEV (reference sequence). CDR3 loop: CASSWSGVGNTEAFF. DNA for the CDR3: TGTGCCAGCAGTTGGTCCGGGGTTGGGAACACTGAAGCTTTCTTT.

The CDR3 DNA reads TGTGCCAGCACTACTAGGACAGGGAACTATGGCTACACCTTC. This encodes CASTTRTGNYGYTF. The genes are TRBV6-5 and TRBJ1-2; 8 positions match TRBD1. Unmatched junction bases numbered 6, after V lost 7 bases and J lost 2 bases. From germline, CDR1 is MNHEY and CDR2 SVGAGI. This CDR3 comprises 14 residues.